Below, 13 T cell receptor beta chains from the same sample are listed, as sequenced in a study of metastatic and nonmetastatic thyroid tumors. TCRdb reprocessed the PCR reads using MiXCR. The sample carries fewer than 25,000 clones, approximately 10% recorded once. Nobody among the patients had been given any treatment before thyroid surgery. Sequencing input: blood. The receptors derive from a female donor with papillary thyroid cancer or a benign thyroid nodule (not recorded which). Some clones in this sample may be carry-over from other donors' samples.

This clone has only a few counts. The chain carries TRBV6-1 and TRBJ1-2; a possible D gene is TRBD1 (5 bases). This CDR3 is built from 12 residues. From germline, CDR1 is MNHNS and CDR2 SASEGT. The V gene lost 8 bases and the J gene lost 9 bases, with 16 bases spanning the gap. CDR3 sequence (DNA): TGTGCCAGCGGCAAGACAGAGGCTTGCTACACCTTC. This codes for CASGKTEACYTF.

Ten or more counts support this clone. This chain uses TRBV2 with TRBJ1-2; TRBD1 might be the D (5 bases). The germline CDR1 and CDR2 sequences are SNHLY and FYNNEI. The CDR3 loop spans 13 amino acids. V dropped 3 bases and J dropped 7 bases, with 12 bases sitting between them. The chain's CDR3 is CASSDLQGFGYTF. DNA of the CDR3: TGTGCCAGCAGTGATCTCCAGGGCTTTGGCTACACCTTC. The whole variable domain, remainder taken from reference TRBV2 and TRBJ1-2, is EPEVTQTPSHQVTQMGQEVILRCVPISNHLYFYWYRQILGQKVEFLVSFYNNEISEKSEIFDDQFSVERPDGSNFTLKIRSTKLEDSAMYFCASSDLQGFGYTFGSGTRLTVV.

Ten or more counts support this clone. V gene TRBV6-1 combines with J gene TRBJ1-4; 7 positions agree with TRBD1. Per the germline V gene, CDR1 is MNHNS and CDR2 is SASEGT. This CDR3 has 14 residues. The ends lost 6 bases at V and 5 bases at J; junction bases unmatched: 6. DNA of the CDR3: TGTGCCAGCAGCGCCGGGACAGAGAATGAAAAACTGTTTTTT. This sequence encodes CASSAGTENEKLFF.

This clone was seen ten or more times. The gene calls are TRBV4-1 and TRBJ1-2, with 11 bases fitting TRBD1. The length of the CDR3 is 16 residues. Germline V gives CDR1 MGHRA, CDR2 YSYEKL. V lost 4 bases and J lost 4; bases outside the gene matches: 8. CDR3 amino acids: CASSPLGTGGGYGYTF. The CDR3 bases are TGCGCCAGCAGCCCTCTAGGGACAGGGGGTGGCTATGGCTACACCTTC.

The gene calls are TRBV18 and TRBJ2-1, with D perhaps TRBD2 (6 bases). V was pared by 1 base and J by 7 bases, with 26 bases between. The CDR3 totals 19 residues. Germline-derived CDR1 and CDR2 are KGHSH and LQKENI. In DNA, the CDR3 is TGTGCCAGCTCACCACGCCCTACGACGGGGGTTGGTGTAGGAAATGAGCAGTTCTTC. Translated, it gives CASSPRPTTGVGVGNEQFF.

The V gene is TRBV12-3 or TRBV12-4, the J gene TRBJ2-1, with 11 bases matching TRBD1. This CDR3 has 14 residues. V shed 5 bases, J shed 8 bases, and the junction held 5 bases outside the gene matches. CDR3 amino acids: CASSRRTGGDEQFF. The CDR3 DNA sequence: TGTGCCAGCAGTCGCCGGACAGGGGGCGATGAGCAGTTCTTC.

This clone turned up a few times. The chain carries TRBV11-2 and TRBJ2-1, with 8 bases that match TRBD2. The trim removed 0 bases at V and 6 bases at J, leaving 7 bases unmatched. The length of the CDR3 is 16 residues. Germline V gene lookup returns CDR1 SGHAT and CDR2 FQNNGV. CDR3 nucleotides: TGTGCCAGCAGCTTAGACGGGAGGGGGGGCATCAATGAGCAGTTCTTC. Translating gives CASSLDGRGGINEQFF.

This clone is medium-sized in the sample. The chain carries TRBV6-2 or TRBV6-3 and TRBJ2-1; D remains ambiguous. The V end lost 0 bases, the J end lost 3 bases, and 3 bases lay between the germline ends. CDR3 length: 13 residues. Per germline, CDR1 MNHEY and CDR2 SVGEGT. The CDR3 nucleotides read TGTGCCAGCAGTTACTCGGACTACAATGAGCAGTTCTTC. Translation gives CASSYSDYNEQFF.

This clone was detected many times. The CDR3 nucleotides are TGCAGTGCTCTAACCGGGACTAGCTCCTACAATGAGCAGTTCTTC. Translation gives CSALTGTSSYNEQFF. The J gene is TRBJ2-1, the V gene TRBV20-1, with 8 bases fitting TRBD2. This CDR3 is built from 15 residues. J was trimmed by 0 bases and V by 5 bases; bases with no gene match: 6. CDR1 DFQATT and CDR2 SNEGSKA come from the germline V gene (reference sequence).

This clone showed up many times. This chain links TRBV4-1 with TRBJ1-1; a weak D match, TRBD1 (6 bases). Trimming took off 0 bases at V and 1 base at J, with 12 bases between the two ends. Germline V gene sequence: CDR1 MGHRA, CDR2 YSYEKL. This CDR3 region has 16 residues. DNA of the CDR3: TGCGCCAGCAGCCAAGAGTGGGACAATCCGAACACTGAAGCTTTCTTT. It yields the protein CASSQEWDNPNTEAFF.

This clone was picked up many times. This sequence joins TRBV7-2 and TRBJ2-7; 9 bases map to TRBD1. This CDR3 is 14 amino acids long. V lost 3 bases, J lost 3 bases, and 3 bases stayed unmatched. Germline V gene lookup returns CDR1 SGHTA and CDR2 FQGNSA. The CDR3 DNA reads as TGTGCCAGCAGCTTTGACAGGGGGAGCTACGAGCAGTACTTC. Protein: CASSFDRGSYEQYF. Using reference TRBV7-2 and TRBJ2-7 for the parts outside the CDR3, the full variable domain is GAGVSQSPSNKVTEKGKDVELRCDPISGHTALYWYRQSLGQGLEFLIYFQGNSAPDKSGLPSDRFSAERTGGSVSTLTIQRTQQEDSAVYLCASSFDRGSYEQYFGPGTRLTVT.

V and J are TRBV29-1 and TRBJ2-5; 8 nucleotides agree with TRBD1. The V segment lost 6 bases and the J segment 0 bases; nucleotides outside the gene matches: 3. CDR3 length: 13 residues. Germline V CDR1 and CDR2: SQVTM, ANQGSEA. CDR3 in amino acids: CSVGDRYQETQYF. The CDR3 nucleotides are TGCAGCGTGGGGGACAGGTACCAAGAGACCCAGTACTTC. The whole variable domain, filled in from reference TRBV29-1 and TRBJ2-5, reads SAVISQKPSRDICQRGTSLTIQCQVDSQVTMMFWYRQQPGQSLTLIATANQGSEATYESGFVIDKFPISRPNLTFSTLTVSNMSPEDSSIYLCSVGDRYQETQYFGPGTRLLVL.

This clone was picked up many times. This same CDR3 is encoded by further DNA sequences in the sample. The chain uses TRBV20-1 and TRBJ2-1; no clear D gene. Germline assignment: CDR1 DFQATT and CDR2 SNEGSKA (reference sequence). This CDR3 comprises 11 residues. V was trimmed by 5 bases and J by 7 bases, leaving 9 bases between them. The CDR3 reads CSAARSNEQFF. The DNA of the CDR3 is TGCAGTGCTGCCCGTTCGAATGAGCAGTTCTTC.